This T cell receptor beta chain was identified in a study of T cells in Graves' hyperthyroidism and ophthalmopathy. Germline V gene data show CDR1 as SNHLY and CDR2 as FYNNEI. Trimming took off 1 base at V and 5 bases at J, with 17 bases between the two ends. The CDR3 spans 16 residues. Amplification targeted TCR beta CDR3 regions from RNA transcripts. HTBI primers were the set used in a first-round RT-PCR of the TCR CDR3. In TCRdb, the multiplex PCR reads were re-called with MiXCR into one record per CDR3 protein. This table has roughly 500,000 distinct CDR3 sequences, roughly 45% appearing once. The chain carries TRBV2 and TRBJ2-5, with unresolved D. The clonotype originates from an adult woman with Graves' disease, either hyperthyroidism or ophthalmopathy (not recorded which). Source material: peripheral blood or thyroid tissue (not recorded which). DNA for the CDR3: TGTGCCAGCAGTGAAGGGCCGGGCCCCGGGTTGGAGACCCAGTACTTC. Residues: CASSEGPGPGLETQYF.